This T cell receptor beta chain was recovered during a study of cytomegalovirus exposure and HLA in healthy donors. About the study: Counted in an early data release were roughly 81 million unique TCRs from HLA-typed donors.

Details on this clone: Antigen specificity is unknown.

Germline V gives CDR1 SGHDT, CDR2 YYEEEE. The CDR3 contains 17 residues. Trimming cost V 4 bases and J 6 bases; bases outside gene matches: 16. This PCR relied on a set of 60 Vbeta primers and 13 Jbeta primers. Data came from immunoSEQ multiplex PCR; TCRdb stores just in-frame clones and leaves some out. Among around 91,000 clones listed, around 84% were seen once. Findings and caveats of the study: According to the study, roughly 160 TCR beta chains were cytomegalovirus-associated. Later on, a genetic analysis was performed. It linked a missense variant in DCLRE1C with V- and J-gene trimming of TCR beta. A few chains linked to CMV were shown in vitro to be specific for CMV antigens.

Sequenced: PBMCs. V usage is TRBV5-6 and J usage is TRBJ2-3; 8 bases are shared with TRBD2. The TCR originated in a man between 18 and 29 years old in good health and CMV-seronegative. The CDR3: CASSPQPGLASSDTQYF. The CDR3 region has the DNA TGTGCCAGCAGCCCCCAGCCCGGACTAGCTTCAAGCGATACGCAGTATTTT.